The rows below give T cell receptor beta chains drawn from one sample of a study of T cell repertoires in ileal Crohn's disease. Method: immunoSEQ multiplex PCR; TCRdb's copy keeps in-frame clones and lacks some. Among around 700 clones listed, under 95% were seen once. The specimen was ileal tissue. The receptors come from an adult with Crohn's disease. The CDR3 runs from the conserved cysteine through the conserved F or W. D genes are given only for firm matches. Size is omitted from some rows. Given values are once, few, many or a class for expanded clones.

V gene: TRBV19
J gene: TRBJ1-3
D gene: NA
clone size: NA
CDR3 protein: CASSMAFSANGGNTIYF
CDR3 DNA: TGTGCCAGTAGTATGGCCTTTAGCGCCAACGGAGGAAACACCATATATTTT

V gene: TRBV7-2
J gene: TRBJ1-1
D gene: NA
clone size: NA
CDR3 protein: CASSLGRNMNTEAFF
CDR3 DNA: TGTGCCAGCAGTCTGGGCAGGAACATGAACACTGAAGCTTTCTTT

V gene: TRBV15
J gene: TRBJ1-1
D gene: NA
clone size: NA
CDR3 protein: CATSRSLNTEAFF
CDR3 DNA: TGTGCCACCAGCAGATCCCTGAACACTGAAGCTTTCTTT

V gene: TRBV27
J gene: TRBJ2-5
D gene: NA
clone size: NA
CDR3 protein: CASSPYPPGEETQYF
CDR3 DNA: TGTGCCAGCAGTCCATATCCCCCAGGGGAAGAGACCCAGTACTTC

V gene: TRBV11-1
J gene: TRBJ2-5
D gene: TRBD1
clone size: few
CDR3 protein: CASSRGGQGTGLGETQYF
CDR3 DNA: TGTGCCAGCAGCCGAGGAGGACAGGGCACGGGTTTGGGAGAGACCCAGTACTTC

V gene: TRBV28
J gene: TRBJ2-3
D gene: TRBD1
clone size: NA
CDR3 protein: CASPPPRQGASGDTQYF
CDR3 DNA: TGTGCCAGCCCTCCCCCGCGACAGGGGGCATCAGGGGATACGCAGTATTTT

V gene: TRBV12-5
J gene: TRBJ2-1
D gene: NA
clone size: NA
CDR3 protein: CASGLVVRTYNEQFF
CDR3 DNA: TGTGCTAGTGGTTTGGTGGTACGGACGTACAATGAGCAGTTCTTC

V gene: TRBV7-9
J gene: TRBJ1-4
D gene: NA
clone size: NA
CDR3 protein: CASSFYRDGRYNEKLFF
CDR3 DNA: TGTGCCAGCAGCTTTTACCGGGACGGGAGATATAATGAAAAACTGTTTTTT

V gene: TRBV7-2
J gene: TRBJ2-2
D gene: NA
clone size: NA
CDR3 protein: CASSLDYGAGNTGELFF
CDR3 DNA: TGTGCCAGCAGCTTAGATTACGGGGCGGGAAACACCGGGGAGCTGTTTTTT

V gene: TRBV10-3
J gene: TRBJ1-5
D gene: NA
clone size: NA
CDR3 protein: CAISESREGDQPQHF
CDR3 DNA: TGTGCCATCAGTGAGTCTAGGGAGGGTGATCAGCCCCAGCATTTT

V gene: TRBV20-1
J gene: TRBJ2-7
D gene: NA
clone size: NA
CDR3 protein: CSSSRDYEQYF
CDR3 DNA: TGCAGTTCGTCCAGAGACTACGAGCAGTACTTC

V gene: TRBV7-8
J gene: TRBJ1-2
D gene: NA
clone size: NA
CDR3 protein: CASSYFRDANYGYTF
CDR3 DNA: TGTGCCAGCAGCTATTTTCGGGACGCTAACTATGGCTACACCTTC

V gene: TRBV7-3
J gene: TRBJ2-2
D gene: TRBD2
clone size: NA
CDR3 protein: CASSLGLEPPGELFF
CDR3 DNA: TGTGCCAGCAGCTTAGGACTAGAGCCTCCCGGGGAGCTGTTTTTT

V gene: TRBV30
J gene: TRBJ2-2
D gene: NA
clone size: once
CDR3 protein: CAWSRIRGELFF
CDR3 DNA: TGTGCCTGGAGCAGAATCCGGGGGGAGCTGTTTTTT

V gene: TRBV11-2
J gene: TRBJ1-4
D gene: TRBD1
clone size: NA
CDR3 protein: CASSQDRGPEKLFF
CDR3 DNA: TGTGCCAGCAGCCAGGACAGGGGGCCTGAAAAACTGTTTTTT

V gene: TRBV7-7
J gene: TRBJ2-1
D gene: TRBD1
clone size: NA
CDR3 protein: CASAETGWDEQFF
CDR3 DNA: TGTGCTAGCGCCGAGACAGGGTGGGATGAGCAGTTCTTC

V gene: TRBV10-3
J gene: TRBJ2-1
D gene: TRBD2
clone size: NA
CDR3 protein: CAIKTSGGDGEQFF
CDR3 DNA: TGTGCCATCAAGACTAGCGGGGGAGACGGAGAGCAGTTCTTC

V gene: TRBV5-1
J gene: TRBJ1-1
D gene: TRBD1
clone size: NA
CDR3 protein: CASSLAVGQGNTEAFF
CDR3 DNA: TGCGCCAGCAGCTTGGCGGTGGGACAGGGGAACACTGAAGCTTTCTTT

V gene: TRBV18
J gene: TRBJ1-1
D gene: TRBD1
clone size: NA
CDR3 protein: CASTGDTEAFF
CDR3 DNA: TGTGCCAGCACAGGGGACACTGAAGCTTTCTTT

V gene: TRBV27
J gene: TRBJ1-1
D gene: NA
clone size: NA
CDR3 protein: CASSFMGNTEAFF
CDR3 DNA: TGTGCCAGCAGTTTCATGGGTAACACTGAAGCTTTCTTT

V gene: TRBV7-2
J gene: TRBJ2-6
D gene: NA
clone size: NA
CDR3 protein: CASSRRQSRANVLTF
CDR3 DNA: TGTGCCAGCAGCAGACGACAAAGTCGGGCCAACGTCCTGACTTTC

V gene: TRBV7-2
J gene: TRBJ2-5
D gene: NA
clone size: once
CDR3 protein: CASSPSSQAETQYF
CDR3 DNA: TGTGCCAGCAGCCCAAGTTCCCAAGCGGAGACCCAGTACTTC

V gene: TRBV4-3
J gene: TRBJ1-1
D gene: NA
clone size: NA
CDR3 protein: CASSQASLGGTEAFF
CDR3 DNA: TGCGCCAGCAGCCAAGCATCTCTAGGGGGCACTGAAGCTTTCTTT

V gene: TRBV18
J gene: TRBJ2-3
D gene: NA
clone size: NA
CDR3 protein: CASSPSPPDTQYF
CDR3 DNA: TGTGCCAGCTCACCTAGCCCCCCAGATACGCAGTATTTT

V gene: TRBV19
J gene: TRBJ1-1
D gene: TRBD1
clone size: once
CDR3 protein: CASSKRTGGHTEAFF
CDR3 DNA: TGTGCCAGTTCCAAACGGACAGGGGGACATACTGAAGCTTTCTTT